The entry below gives a single T cell receptor (beta chain) sequence along with its context. Its cognate antigen is unknown. Germline lookup yields CDR1 LNHDA and CDR2 SQIVND (reference sequence). The CDR3 has 15 amino acids. V was cut by 4 bases and J by 8 bases, with 18 bases left in between. This sample stems from a study of cytomegalovirus exposure and HLA in healthy donors. Study results and limitations: Follow-up analysis found HLA locus-dependent TCR association rates, highest for DRB1 and lowest for HLA-C. According to reports, the classifier identified cytomegalovirus status with high specificity and sensitivity. The investigators catalogued 164 TCR beta chains as cytomegalovirus-associated.

The study ran its PCR with 60 Vbeta and 13 Jbeta primers. Here immunoSEQ multiplex PCR was the method, and the copy in TCRdb shows in-frame clones only, minus some. The sample has 38,000 or so clones. Sequences were obtained from PBMCs. This chain joins TRBV19 and TRBJ2-1; D perhaps matches TRBD2 (6 bases). The sequence came from a man aged 35 to 55 in good health and CMV-seropositive. The CDR3 DNA is TGTGCCAGTAGTACCATCTGGGGCAGGGAGGATGAGCAGTTCTTC. The encoded protein is CASSTIWGREDEQFF.